Each of the 10 T cell receptor beta chains below was sequenced from the same sample in a study of T cells after posttransplantation cyclophosphamide. Produced via immunoSEQ multiplex PCR; TCRdb's table is partial and in-frame only. The table includes a few thousand clones, approximately 94% detected once. Material: CD4+ T cells sorted from bone marrow. The receptors were gathered from a woman aged 55-75 years in good health, CMV-negative, and a related stem cell transplant donor.

The chain has TRBV6-1 and TRBJ2-1; 7 bases fit TRBD2. The CDR3 extends over 16 amino acids. Germline trimming cut 4 bases from V and 3 bases from J; bases unmatched to any gene: 9. Germline CDR1 MNHNS, CDR2 SASEGT. CDR3 loop: CASSGKSGALYNEQFF. As DNA, the CDR3 is TGTGCCAGCAGTGGTAAAAGCGGGGCTCTCTACAATGAGCAGTTCTTC.

V gene TRBV7-6 combines with J gene TRBJ2-5; a possible D gene is TRBD2 (7 bases). CDR1 is SGHVS and CDR2 is FNYEAQ in the germline V gene. V lost 0 bases, J lost 3 bases, and 14 bases lay in between. This CDR3 is built from 16 residues. CDR3 residues: CASSLAGGHFKETQYF. CDR3 DNA sequence: TGTGCCAGCAGCTTAGCGGGGGGGCATTTCAAAGAGACCCAGTACTTC.

This clone was recorded only once. V and J are TRBV7-2 and TRBJ2-1; unclear D gene. CDR3 length equals 14 residues. Germline V gives CDR1 SGHTA, CDR2 FQGNSA. Trimming pared 5 bases from V and 0 bases from J, leaving 8 bases between. The CDR3 reads CASSLYSSYNEQFF. DNA for the CDR3: TGTGCCAGCAGCCTATATAGCTCCTACAATGAGCAGTTCTTC.

The chain is built from TRBV2 and TRBJ1-5; possibly TRBD1 for D (5 bases). V was cut by 6 bases and J by 2 bases, with 14 bases left in between. Germline CDR1 reads SNHLY; CDR2 reads FYNNEI. This CDR3 is 15 amino acids long. CDR3 sequence (DNA): TGTGCCAGCAGCGTCCAGGCGGGGGGCAATCAGCCCCAGCATTTT. It translates to CASSVQAGGNQPQHF.

The gene calls are TRBV7-2 and TRBJ2-1; D not resolved. V was clipped by 5 bases and J by 0 bases, with 8 bases between them. The CDR3 is made up of 14 amino acids. Germline CDR1 is SGHTA and CDR2 is FQGNSA. CDR3 residues: CASSDRSSYNEQFF. CDR3 nucleotide sequence: TGTGCCAGCAGCGACCGGAGCTCCTACAATGAGCAGTTCTTC. Filled out from reference TRBV7-2 and TRBJ2-1, the complete variable domain reads GAGVSQSPSNKVTEKGKDVELRCDPISGHTALYWYRQSLGQGLEFLIYFQGNSAPDKSGLPSDRFSAERTGGSVSTLTIQRTQQEDSAVYLCASSDRSSYNEQFFGPGTRLTVL.

The chain couples TRBV2 to TRBJ1-5; D is unresolved. The germline CDR1 and CDR2 sequences are SNHLY and FYNNEI. There are 15 residues in the CDR3. Trimming stripped 5 bases from V and 2 bases from J, with 13 bases between. DNA for the CDR3: TGTGCCAGCAGTTATCAGGCTTATGGCAATCAGCCCCAGCATTTT. Its translation is CASSYQAYGNQPQHF.

This clone was recorded only once. V is TRBV28 and J is TRBJ2-3; 8 nucleotides line up with TRBD2. There are 20 residues in the CDR3. CDR1 and CDR2 from the germline V gene are MDHEN and SYDVKM. With 0 bases clipped from V and 3 bases from J, the junction kept 17 bases outside the gene matches. CDR3 bases: TGTGCCAGCAGTTTATGGTCCCCCTTGGAGAGCGGGGGTGAGACAGATACGCAGTATTTT. Its translation: CASSLWSPLESGGETDTQYF.

This clone was counted between two and nine times. V usage is TRBV7-2 and J usage is TRBJ1-1, with 10 bases aligning to TRBD1. Germline V gene data show CDR1 as SGHTA and CDR2 as FQGNSA. V lost 11 bases to trimming and J lost 0 bases; unmatched junction nucleotides: 6. The CDR3 has 14 amino acids. The CDR3 bases are TGTGCCGGGGGACAGGGGATCATGAACACTGAAGCTTTCTTT. Residues: CAGGQGIMNTEAFF.

The chain is built from TRBV11-2 and TRBJ2-1, with 12 nucleotides matching TRBD2. The CDR3 is 17 amino acids. V dropped 3 bases and J dropped 3; count of bases not matched to a gene: 6. The germline V gene encodes CDR1 SGHAT and CDR2 FQNNGV. CDR3 bases: TGTGCCAGCAGCTTGCGTCTAGCGGGGGGGGGCTACAATGAGCAGTTCTTC. Protein: CASSLRLAGGGYNEQFF.

This sequence joins TRBV7-9 and TRBJ1-5; D is unclear. This CDR3 comprises 16 residues. V was clipped by 1 base and J by 3 bases, with 13 bases between them. Germline CDR1 SEHNR, CDR2 FQNEAQ (reference sequence). DNA of the CDR3: TGTGCCAGCAGCTTAGGGGCGGGGTCTACCAATCAGCCCCAGCATTTT. Protein sequence: CASSLGAGSTNQPQHF.